Below, 21 T cell receptor beta chains from the same sample are listed, as sequenced in a study of graft-versus-host responses after intestinal transplantation. Assay used: immunoSEQ multiplex PCR; TCRdb lists only in-frame clones, some missing. The sample holds approximately 100,000 clones; more than 70% are singletons and the top ten take more than 1.4%. Specimen: PBMCs, collected 255 days after intestinal transplant. These receptors came from a human patient who received an intestinal transplant, so some T cells may come from the graft donor.

This clone occurred once. This chain uses TRBV14 with TRBJ2-3; 8 bases align to TRBD2. The CDR3 loop spans 15 amino acids. The V segment lost 4 bases and the J segment 1 base; nucleotides outside the gene matches: 4. The germline V gene encodes CDR1 SGHDN and CDR2 FVKESK. The CDR3 loop is CASSLLSGGTDTQYF. In DNA, the CDR3 is TGTGCCAGCAGCCTCCTTAGCGGGGGCACAGATACGCAGTATTTT.

J is TRBJ1-5 and V is TRBV6-5, with D uncertain. Germline V lookup: CDR1 MNHEY, CDR2 SVGAGI. The CDR3 length is 15 residues. The ends were cut back, 0 bases at V and 3 bases at J, with 9 bases in the middle. The CDR3 DNA is TGTGCCAGCAGTTACTCGGAACAGAACAATCAGCCCCAGCATTTT. This translates into CASSYSEQNNQPQHF.

In this sample, this clone turned up a few times. The CDR3 sequence: CASSQQGAGAREKLFF. The CDR3 DNA reads as TGTGCCAGTAGCCAACAGGGGGCAGGGGCTAGAGAAAAACTGTTTTTT. J is TRBJ1-4 and V is TRBV19, with 9 bases fitting TRBD1. The V gene end was trimmed by 6 bases and the J gene end by 8 bases; junction bases not matched to a gene: 13. The CDR3 runs 16 residues. The V gene's germline CDR1 is LNHDA and CDR2 SQIVND (reference sequence).

This clone was counted only a few times. The chain couples TRBV7-6 to TRBJ1-2, with 8 bases fitting TRBD1. The CDR3 is made up of 15 amino acids. J gave up 0 bases and V 4 bases, and 4 bases lay outside the gene matches. Germline V lookup: CDR1 SGHVS, CDR2 FNYEAQ. This CDR3 reads CASSSGQGANYGYTF. As DNA, the CDR3 is TGTGCCAGCAGCTCCGGACAGGGAGCTAACTATGGCTACACCTTC.

Regarding this clone: The same CDR3 can be traced to other DNA sequences in this sample. The chain links TRBV7-8 to TRBJ2-5; D gene ambiguous. CDR3 length equals 12 residues. Germline lookup yields CDR1 SGHVS and CDR2 FQNEAQ. V gave up 1 base and J gave up 4 bases, with 4 bases separating them. The CDR3 protein is CASSLVSETQYF. The CDR3 bases are TGTGCCAGCAGCTTAGTGTCAGAGACCCAGTACTTC.

The gene calls are TRBV10-2 and TRBJ1-1; D not resolved. Germline CDR1 is WSHSY and CDR2 is SAAADI. The CDR3 sequence is 13 residues long. Trimming pared 2 bases from V and 3 bases from J, leaving 7 bases between. The CDR3 region has the DNA TGCGCCAGCAGTGAGCTCCGTTACACTGAAGCTTTCTTT. Translated, it gives CASSELRYTEAFF.

V and J are TRBV30 and TRBJ2-7, with a possible D match to TRBD1 (5 bases). The V end was cut by 2 bases, the J end by 2 bases, with 10 bases between. The CDR3 loop spans 13 amino acids. CDR1 GTSNPN and CDR2 SVGIG come from the germline V gene (reference sequence). The CDR3 is CAWSTDTAYEQYV. The CDR3 nucleotides read TGTGCCTGGAGTACGGACACAGCCTACGAGCAGTACGTC.

This chain connects TRBV15 to TRBJ1-1; 8 positions agree with TRBD1. This CDR3 spans 15 amino acids. Looked up from germline, CDR1 is LNHNV and CDR2 is YYDKDF (reference sequence). Germline trimming cut 3 bases from V and 1 base from J; bases unmatched to any gene: 4. CDR3 nucleotide sequence: TGTGCCACCAGCAGCGACAGGGGACCGAACACTGAAGCTTTCTTT. This encodes CATSSDRGPNTEAFF.

The genes are TRBV27 and TRBJ1-1; no reliable D call. V was clipped by 6 bases and J by 2 bases, with 16 bases between them. Germline loops: CDR1 MNHEY, CDR2 SMNVEV (reference sequence). This CDR3 has 15 amino acids. The CDR3 loop is CASRDLDGINTEAFF. DNA of the CDR3: TGTGCCAGCAGGGATCTGGACGGGATAAACACTGAAGCTTTCTTT.

V usage is TRBV6-1 and J usage is TRBJ2-7; 7 bases are shared with TRBD1. With 6 bases clipped from V and 3 bases from J, the junction kept 5 bases outside the gene matches. Germline-derived CDR1 and CDR2 are MNHNS and SASEGT. The CDR3 has 13 residues. CDR3 sequence: CASSRQGNYEQYF. The CDR3, as DNA: TGTGCCAGCAGCCGACAGGGTAACTACGAGCAGTACTTC.

The chain carries TRBV19 and TRBJ1-2; 7 bases fit TRBD1. CDR1 is LNHDA, CDR2 SQIVND, per germline (reference sequence). This CDR3 comprises 17 residues. J lost 0 bases, V lost 5 bases, and 12 bases had no gene match. The CDR3 here is CASSVATGEGANYGYTF. The CDR3 bases are TGTGCCAGTAGTGTAGCCACAGGGGAAGGGGCTAACTATGGCTACACCTTC.

This clone is a singleton in its sample. The gene calls are TRBV5-8 and TRBJ2-1; 11 bases map to TRBD2. Trimming at V came to 3 bases and at J to 11 bases, leaving 13 bases not matched to a gene. The CDR3 is 16 amino acids. Per the germline V gene, CDR1 is SGHTS and CDR2 is YDEGEE. DNA of the CDR3: TGTGCCAGCAGCTCAAGAACTAGCGGGGGCGGAGGGAAGCAGTTCTTC. Its translation is CASSSRTSGGGGKQFF.

This chain connects TRBV10-3 to TRBJ1-5, with 9 bases that match TRBD1. The J segment lost 7 bases and the V segment lost 11 bases, leaving 12 bases of the junction unmatched. Germline V gives CDR1 ENHRY, CDR2 SYGVKD. The CDR3 extends over 14 amino acids. In DNA form, the CDR3 reads TGTGCCTCCGATCCACAGGGGGCTGAGCAGCCCCAGCATTTT. This sequence encodes CASDPQGAEQPQHF.

The J gene is TRBJ2-7, the V gene TRBV6-1; 12 nucleotides line up with TRBD2. The J segment lost 2 bases and the V segment lost 5 bases, leaving 4 bases of the junction unmatched. Germline CDR1 is MNHNS and CDR2 is SASEGT. The CDR3 totals 15 residues. The chain's CDR3 is CASSPTSGGPYEQYF. The CDR3 region has the DNA TGTGCCAGCAGTCCGACTAGCGGGGGCCCCTACGAGCAGTACTTC.

V is TRBV7-6 and J is TRBJ2-2; 11 bases map to TRBD2. This CDR3 is 18 amino acids long. Unmatched junction bases numbered 8, after V lost 0 bases and J lost 5 bases. The germline V gene has CDR1 SGHVS and CDR2 FNYEAQ. The CDR3 protein is CASSLAPSGGTGTGELFF. DNA of the CDR3: TGTGCCAGCAGCTTAGCGCCTAGCGGGGGGACTGGGACCGGGGAGCTGTTTTTT.

The J gene is TRBJ1-1, the V gene TRBV18; D might be TRBD1 (6 bases). V was pared by 2 bases and J by 2 bases, with 9 bases between. The CDR3 consists of 14 residues. Germline values: CDR1 KGHSH, CDR2 LQKENI. CDR3 amino acids: CASSPTGGNTEAFF. The CDR3 nucleotides are TGTGCCAGCTCACCAACGGGGGGCAACACTGAAGCTTTCTTT.

This clone was counted once. This chain joins TRBV6-1 and TRBJ1-6; D not resolved. V lost 7 bases and J lost 6, with 10 bases in between. In germline, CDR1 is MNHNS, CDR2 SASEGT. The CDR3 loop spans 13 amino acids. CDR3 region: CASKRGFNSPLHF. The CDR3 DNA reads TGTGCCAGCAAGAGAGGGTTTAATTCACCCCTCCACTTT.

The chain links TRBV12-5 to TRBJ2-1; 10 bases are a match to TRBD1. Germline-derived CDR1 and CDR2 are LGHNT and FRNRAP. This CDR3 has 15 residues. Trimming removed 1 base from V and 7 bases from J; junction bases left unmatched: 4. The CDR3 loop reads CASGLGQGALNEQFF. The CDR3 DNA is TGTGCTAGTGGTTTGGGACAGGGGGCACTGAATGAGCAGTTCTTC.

J is TRBJ2-3 and V is TRBV5-1; D might be TRBD1 or TRBD2, each matching 5 bases. CDR3 length: 13 residues. Between the trimmed V and J ends, which lost 5 bases and 7 bases, there was a span of 14 bases. Germline V CDR1 and CDR2: SGHRS, YFSETQ. The CDR3 is CASRRGVENTQYF. The CDR3, as DNA: TGCGCCAGCAGGCGAGGGGTAGAGAATACGCAGTATTTT.

In its sample, this clone was seen once. The chain joins TRBV11-2 to TRBJ1-1; no firm D call. Trimming cost V 5 bases and J 7 bases, with 14 bases left between them. Germline V gene lookup returns CDR1 SGHAT and CDR2 FQNNGV. This CDR3 is 13 amino acids long. CDR3 in DNA: TGTGCCAGCAGCCTCACACCCTTCCATGAAGCTTTCTTT. It codes for CASSLTPFHEAFF.

This chain joins TRBV19 and TRBJ2-7, with 8 bases identical to TRBD2. The CDR3 spans 13 residues. Germline lookup yields CDR1 LNHDA and CDR2 SQIVND (reference sequence). V trimming: 5 bases; J trimming: 3 bases; junction bases outside the gene matches: 3. The CDR3 spells CASSYGRDYEQYF. For the CDR3, the DNA is TGTGCCAGTAGTTACGGGAGGGACTACGAGCAGTACTTC.